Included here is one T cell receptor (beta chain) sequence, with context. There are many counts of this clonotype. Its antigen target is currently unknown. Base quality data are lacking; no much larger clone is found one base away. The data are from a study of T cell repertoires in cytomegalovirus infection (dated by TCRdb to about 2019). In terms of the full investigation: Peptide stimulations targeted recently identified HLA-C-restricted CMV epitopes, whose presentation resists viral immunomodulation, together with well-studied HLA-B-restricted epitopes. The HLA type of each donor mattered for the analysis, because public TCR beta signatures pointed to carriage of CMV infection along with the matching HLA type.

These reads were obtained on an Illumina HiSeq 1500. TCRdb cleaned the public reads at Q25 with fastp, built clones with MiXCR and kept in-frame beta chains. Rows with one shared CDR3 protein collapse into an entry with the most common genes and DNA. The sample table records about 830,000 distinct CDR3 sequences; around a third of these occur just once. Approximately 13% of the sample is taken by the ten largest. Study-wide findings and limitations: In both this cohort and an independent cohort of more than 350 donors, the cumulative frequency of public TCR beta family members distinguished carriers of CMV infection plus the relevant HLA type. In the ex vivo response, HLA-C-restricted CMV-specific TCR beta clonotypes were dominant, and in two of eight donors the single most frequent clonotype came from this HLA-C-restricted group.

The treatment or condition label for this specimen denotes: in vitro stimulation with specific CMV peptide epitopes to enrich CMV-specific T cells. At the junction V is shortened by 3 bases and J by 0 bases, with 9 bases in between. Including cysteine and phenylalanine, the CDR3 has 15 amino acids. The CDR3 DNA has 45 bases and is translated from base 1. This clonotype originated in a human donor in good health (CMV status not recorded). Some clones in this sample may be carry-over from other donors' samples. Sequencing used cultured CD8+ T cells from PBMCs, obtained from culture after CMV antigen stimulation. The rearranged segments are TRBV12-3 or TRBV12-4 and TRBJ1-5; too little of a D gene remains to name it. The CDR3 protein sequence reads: CASSFGYGSNQPQHF. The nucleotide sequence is TGTGCCAGCAGTTTTGGGTATGGTAGCAATCAGCCCCAGCATTTT.